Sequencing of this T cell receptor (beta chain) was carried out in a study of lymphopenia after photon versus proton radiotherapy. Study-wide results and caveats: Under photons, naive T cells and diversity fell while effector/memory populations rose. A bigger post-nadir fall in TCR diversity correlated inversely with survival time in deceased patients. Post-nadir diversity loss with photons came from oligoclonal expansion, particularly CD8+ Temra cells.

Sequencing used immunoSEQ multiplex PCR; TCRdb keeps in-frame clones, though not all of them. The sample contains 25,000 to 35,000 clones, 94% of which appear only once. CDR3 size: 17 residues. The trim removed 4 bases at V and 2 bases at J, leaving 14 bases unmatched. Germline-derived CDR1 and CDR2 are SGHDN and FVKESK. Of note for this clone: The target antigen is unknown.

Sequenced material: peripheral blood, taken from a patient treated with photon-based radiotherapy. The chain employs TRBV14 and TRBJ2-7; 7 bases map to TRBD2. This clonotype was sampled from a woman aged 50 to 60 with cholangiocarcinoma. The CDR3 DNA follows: TGTGCCAGCAGCCGCACTTACAACGGGGGGAACCCCTACGAGCAGTACTTC. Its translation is CASSRTYNGGNPYEQYF. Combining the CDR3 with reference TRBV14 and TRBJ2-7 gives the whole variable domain EAGVTQFPSHSVIEKGQTVTLRCDPISGHDNLYWYRRVMGKEIKFLLHFVKESKQDESGMPNNRFLAERTGGTYSTLKVQPAELEDSGVYFCASSRTYNGGNPYEQYFGPGTRLTVT.